Below, 21 T cell receptor beta chains from the same sample are listed, as sequenced in a study of cytomegalovirus exposure and HLA in healthy donors. The PCR contained 60 Vbeta and 13 Jbeta primers. Profiling relied on immunoSEQ multiplex PCR, and the TCRdb table lists in-frame clones only, not all of them. The sample has roughly 92,000 clones, less than 8% seen once. Input material: PBMCs. These receptors were taken from a man between 45 and 60 years old in good health and CMV-seronegative.

The chain employs TRBV5-4 and TRBJ2-1, with a tentative D call TRBD2 (6 bases). Germline-derived CDR1 and CDR2 are SGHNT and YYREEE (reference sequence). The CDR3 is made up of 15 amino acids. V was clipped by 4 bases and J by 1 base, with 12 bases between them. The CDR3 sequence: CASSGGRGSYNEQFF. CDR3 coding DNA: TGTGCCAGCAGCGGAGGCCGGGGGTCCTACAATGAGCAGTTCTTC.

This clone was picked up a small number of times. This chain uses TRBV6-5 with TRBJ2-3; D ambiguous. The V gene lost 6 bases and the J gene lost 0 bases, with 7 bases spanning the gap. The CDR3 runs 13 residues. The germline CDR1 and CDR2 sequences are MNHEY and SVGAGI. The CDR3 nucleotides are TGTGCCAGCAGCCTCAGGAGCACAGATACGCAGTATTTT. As protein: CASSLRSTDTQYF.

The rearrangement uses TRBV6-1 and TRBJ2-3, with TRBD2 matching 10 bases. This CDR3 spans 15 amino acids. V was pared by 4 bases and J by 6 bases, with 7 bases of the junction left unmatched. Germline CDR1 MNHNS, CDR2 SASEGT. CDR3 DNA sequence: TGTGCCAGCAGTGGGGGGACTAGCGTTTCCGATACGCAGTATTTT. Amino acids: CASSGGTSVSDTQYF.

The chain combines TRBV9 with TRBJ1-3; 8 bases fit TRBD1. CDR1 and CDR2 from the germline V gene are SGDLS and YYNGEE. The V segment lost 0 bases and the J segment 2 bases; nucleotides outside the gene matches: 1. The CDR3 has 15 amino acids. The CDR3, as DNA: TGTGCCAGCAGCGTAGGGGGACAGGCTGGAAACACCATATATTTT. Its translation: CASSVGGQAGNTIYF.

The rearrangement joins TRBV6-1 to TRBJ1-5; D is undetermined. Looked up from germline, CDR1 is MNHNS and CDR2 is SASEGT. CDR3 length: 14 amino acids. Trimming left V 5 bases short and J 2 bases short, with 10 bases between. This CDR3 reads CASSPAEGNQPQHF. DNA of the CDR3: TGTGCCAGCAGTCCAGCTGAGGGCAATCAGCCCCAGCATTTT.

The chain recombines TRBV27 with TRBJ2-7; maybe TRBD1 (6 bases). Deletions cut 4 bases from V and 7 bases from J, with 14 bases between. The CDR3 sequence is 13 residues long. The germline V gene has CDR1 MNHEY and CDR2 SMNVEV (reference sequence). The CDR3 here is CASSSHARGEQYF. The CDR3 DNA follows: TGTGCCAGCAGTTCCCACGCGAGGGGGGAGCAGTACTTC.

This clone was seen only once. The gene calls are TRBV11-1 and TRBJ1-1; the D is unclear. Trimming shortened V by 0 bases and J by 8 bases, and 13 bases separated the two germline ends. The germline CDR1 and CDR2 sequences are SGHAT and FQDESV (reference sequence). The length of the CDR3 is 14 residues. As DNA, the CDR3 is TGTGCCAGCAGCTTAGCACCGTTGAGGGTGGAAGCTTTCTTT. As protein: CASSLAPLRVEAFF.

Only a few counts were recorded for this clone. This chain connects TRBV30 to TRBJ2-3, with D perhaps matching TRBD2 (5 bases). The CDR3 runs 15 residues. Deletions cut 2 bases from V and 1 base from J, with 13 bases between. Germline-derived CDR1 and CDR2 are GTSNPN and SVGIG (reference sequence). CDR3 in amino acids: CAWSLGGSGTDTQYF. The CDR3 region has the DNA TGTGCCTGGAGTTTGGGTGGGAGTGGCACAGATACGCAGTATTTT.

DNA of the CDR3: TGTGCCAGCTCCCCGGGACAGGGTCTAGAAGAGCAGTTCTTC. Its protein product is CASSPGQGLEEQFF. The chain carries TRBV18 and TRBJ2-1, with 9 bases identical to TRBD1. The CDR3 is 14 amino acids. J lost 10 bases, V lost 6 bases, and 10 bases had no gene match. Germline V gene data show CDR1 as KGHSH and CDR2 as LQKENI.

The chain is built from TRBV7-2 and TRBJ2-5; TRBD2 is a possible D gene (6 bases). CDR3 size: 13 residues. Germline lookup yields CDR1 SGHTA and CDR2 FQGNSA. Trimming took 1 base from V and 3 from J, leaving 6 bases between them. CDR3 sequence reads: CASSLGGEETQYF. Here the CDR3 DNA reads TGTGCCAGCAGCTTAGGCGGGGAAGAGACCCAGTACTTC.

This clone was found a few times. The V call is TRBV10-3, the J call TRBJ1-5; a weak D match, TRBD1 (5 bases). Germline values: CDR1 ENHRY, CDR2 SYGVKD. Trimming shortened V by 0 bases and J by 1 base, and 16 bases separated the two germline ends. The CDR3 is 18 amino acids. This chain's CDR3 is CAISESTGLGRSNQPQHF. DNA of the CDR3: TGTGCCATCAGTGAGTCGACGGGACTCGGACGAAGCAATCAGCCCCAGCATTTT.

V and J are TRBV4-3 and TRBJ2-7, with a possible D match to TRBD1 (6 bases). Trimming removed 0 bases at V and 0 bases at J, with 6 bases between. This CDR3 spans 14 amino acids. The germline CDR1 and CDR2 sequences are LGHNA and YSLEER. The CDR3 DNA reads TGCGCCAGCAGCCAAGAGGACAGCTCCTACGAGCAGTACTTC. Its translation: CASSQEDSSYEQYF.

The rearrangement uses TRBV29-1 and TRBJ1-1, with D uncertain. CDR1 and CDR2 from the germline V gene are SQVTM and ANQGSEA. Trimming removed 0 bases from V and 1 base from J, with 18 bases in between. This CDR3 spans 17 amino acids. CDR3 sequence (DNA): TGCAGCGTTGAAGATCTTCTAGGGCCCGGAGGGAACACTGAAGCTTTCTTT. This gives the protein CSVEDLLGPGGNTEAFF.

This chain links TRBV4-1 with TRBJ2-7; 8 positions agree with TRBD1. The ends lost 2 bases at V and 6 bases at J; junction bases unmatched: 18. Germline V lookup: CDR1 MGHRA, CDR2 YSYEKL. CDR3 length: 18 residues. In DNA form, the CDR3 reads TGCGCCAGCAGCCAATCTGGCTCTTGGGGACAGGTGCGTGTCGAGCAGTACTTC. Protein product: CASSQSGSWGQVRVEQYF.

This clone turned up a few times. V and J are TRBV10-1 and TRBJ2-7; 9 bases are a match to TRBD1. The junction had 14 bases not matched to a gene; V was cut back by 0 bases and J by 2 bases. Germline-derived CDR1 and CDR2 are WNHNN and SYGVQD (reference sequence). The length of the CDR3 is 19 residues. CDR3 sequence reads: CASSESNRIDRGYPYEQYF. CDR3 DNA: TGCGCCAGCAGTGAGTCCAACCGGATAGACAGGGGGTACCCCTACGAGCAGTACTTC.

The CDR3, as DNA: TGTGCCAGCAGCCCCTATACAACTAATGAAAAACTGTTTTTT. Its protein is CASSPYTTNEKLFF. This chain connects TRBV5-6 to TRBJ1-4; D call uncertain. CDR1 and CDR2 from the germline V gene are SGHDT and YYEEEE. The CDR3 consists of 14 residues. Trimming pared 4 bases from V and 0 bases from J, leaving 7 bases between.

This clone was seen more than once but under ten times. The chain couples TRBV7-2 to TRBJ1-1, with D possibly matching TRBD1 (6 bases). From germline, CDR1 is SGHTA and CDR2 FQGNSA. The V end lost 0 bases, the J end lost 4 bases, and 9 bases lay between the germline ends. The CDR3 is made up of 14 amino acids. The CDR3, as DNA: TGTGCCAGCAGCTTAGCGCAGGGGAGCACTGAAGCTTTCTTT. It yields the protein CASSLAQGSTEAFF.

This clone was picked up a small number of times. The junction does not match germline at one end; this may be a read error. CDR3 bases: TGTGCTAGCAGCTTAAACTTCCAAGAGACCCAGTACTTC. It translates to CASSLNFQETQYF. The genes are TRBV7-7 and TRBJ2-5; D gene uncertain. This CDR3 comprises 13 residues. The germline CDR1 and CDR2 sequences are SSHAT and FNYEAQ (reference sequence).

V usage is TRBV7-8 and J usage is TRBJ1-1, with a weak D call TRBD1 (5 bases). Germline V gene sequence: CDR1 SGHVS, CDR2 FQNEAQ. The CDR3 has 15 residues. The V and J ends lost 2 bases and 5 bases respectively, with 15 bases between them. CDR3 sequence (DNA): TGTGCCAGCAGCTTACGGGAGGGGCGAGGTACTGAAGCTTTCTTT. It specifies CASSLREGRGTEAFF.

This chain joins TRBV7-3 and TRBJ1-3; 7 positions match TRBD1. The germline V gene encodes CDR1 SGHTA and CDR2 FQGTGA. Trimming at V came to 4 bases and at J to 4 bases, leaving 7 bases not matched to a gene. This CDR3 is 15 amino acids long. This chain's CDR3 is CASSSQGGSGNTIYF. The CDR3 nucleotides read TGTGCCAGCAGCTCTCAGGGGGGATCAGGAAACACCATATATTTT.

This clone was detected a few times. This rearrangement joins TRBV9 to TRBJ1-2; 8 bases map to TRBD1. The CDR3 runs 15 residues. From germline, CDR1 is SGDLS and CDR2 YYNGEE. V dropped 3 bases and J dropped 4; count of bases not matched to a gene: 8. The CDR3 sequence is CASSAGTGPSYGYTF. The CDR3 DNA reads as TGTGCCAGCAGCGCCGGGACAGGTCCTAGCTATGGCTACACCTTC.